The 27 T cell receptor beta chains presented below share a single source sample, sequenced in a study of blood T cell repertoires in COVID-19. Using immunoSEQ multiplex PCR, the repertoire was profiled, and TCRdb retains in-frame clones only, with some absent. The data contain 150,000 to 200,000 clones, more than 75% of them seen just once; the ten biggest clones take up approximately 4%. The sample was peripheral blood. These receptors were obtained from a human donor in a cohort sampled during active COVID-19.

This clone was observed once. The chain couples TRBV7-2 to TRBJ2-2; D possibly corresponds to TRBD1 (6 bases). This CDR3 comprises 14 residues. The V end lost 3 bases, the J end lost 8 bases, and 13 bases lay between the germline ends. CDR1 and CDR2 from the germline V gene are SGHTA and FQGNSA. CDR3 residues: CASSFYREKGELFF. In DNA, the CDR3 is TGTGCCAGCAGCTTTTACAGGGAGAAAGGGGAGCTGTTTTTT.

This sequence joins TRBV6-5 and TRBJ1-2, with a possible D match to TRBD1 (6 bases). Trimming removed 4 bases at V and 4 bases at J, with 10 bases between. Germline CDR1 reads MNHEY; CDR2 reads SVGAGI. This CDR3 comprises 13 residues. CDR3 sequence (DNA): TGTGCCAGCAGTTCCCCGGACAGCTATGGCTACACCTTC. Protein product: CASSSPDSYGYTF.

The rearrangement uses TRBV6-7 and TRBJ2-4; possibly TRBD2 for D (7 bases). TRBV6-7 is an ORF for which the function is uncertain. The length of the CDR3 is 14 residues. V lost 6 bases to trimming and J lost 4 bases, with 13 bases between them. The CDR3 spells CASRWGGLKNIQYF. As DNA, the CDR3 is TGTGCCAGCAGGTGGGGGGGCCTAAAAAACATTCAGTACTTC.

This rearrangement joins TRBV28 to TRBJ1-3; D remains ambiguous. V was shortened by 2 bases and J by 2 bases, with 7 bases between the two germline ends. The CDR3 loop spans 14 amino acids. Germline V gene data show CDR1 as MDHEN and CDR2 as SYDVKM. Written as DNA, the CDR3 is TGTGCCAGCAGTTTACGGGAAACTGGAAACACCATATATTTT. Protein sequence: CASSLRETGNTIYF. The full variable domain, completed using reference TRBV28 and TRBJ1-3, is DVKVTQSSRYLVKRTGEKVFLECVQDMDHENMFWYRQDPGLGLRLIYFSYDVKMKEKGDIPEGYSVSREKKERFSLILESASTNQTSMYLCASSLRETGNTIYFGEGSWLTVV.

This clone appeared a few times. This chain joins TRBV19 and TRBJ2-7; 8 bases fit TRBD2. Germline loops: CDR1 LNHDA, CDR2 SQIVND (reference sequence). V shed 3 bases, J shed 6 bases, and the junction held 10 bases outside the gene matches. This CDR3 is 15 amino acids long. CDR3 in amino acids: CASSIPGLGLGEQYF. DNA for the CDR3: TGTGCCAGTAGTATCCCGGGACTAGGCCTCGGCGAGCAGTACTTC.

The chain couples TRBV7-9 to TRBJ2-1; TRBD2 matches 13 bases. Trimming cost V 5 bases and J 4 bases; bases outside gene matches: 8. Germline V gene sequence: CDR1 SEHNR, CDR2 FQNEAQ (reference sequence). The CDR3 sequence is 17 residues long. This CDR3 reads CASSGGLAGNVYNEQFF. The CDR3 bases are TGTGCCAGCAGCGGGGGACTAGCGGGGAACGTATACAATGAGCAGTTCTTC. Full variable domain (rest looked up from reference TRBV7-9 and TRBJ2-1): DTGVSQNPRHKITKRGQNVTFRCDPISEHNRLYWYRQTLGQGPEFLTYFQNEAQLEKSRLLSDRFSAERPKGSFSTLEIQRTEQGDSAMYLCASSGGLAGNVYNEQFFGPGTRLTVL.

V and J are TRBV27 and TRBJ2-7, with 8 positions matching TRBD2. Germline loops: CDR1 MNHEY, CDR2 SMNVEV (reference sequence). The CDR3 has 17 amino acids. With V trimmed by 3 bases and J by 1 base, 11 bases remained unmatched. In DNA form, the CDR3 reads TGTGCCAGCAGTTTGTATAGTGGGGTAGCGGGGTCCTACGAGCAGTACTTC. Amino acids: CASSLYSGVAGSYEQYF.

The V call is TRBV30, the J call TRBJ1-3; D gene unclear. This CDR3 comprises 14 residues. Germline V gene lookup returns CDR1 GTSNPN and CDR2 SVGIG (reference sequence). The ends were cut back, 2 bases at V and 0 bases at J, with 8 bases in the middle. Here the CDR3 reads CAWSQANSGNTIYF. The CDR3 DNA is TGTGCCTGGAGTCAGGCTAACTCTGGAAACACCATATATTTT.

This clone was recorded a few times. This sequence joins TRBV11-2 and TRBJ1-2; tentatively, D is TRBD1 (5 bases). CDR1 is SGHAT, CDR2 FQNNGV, per germline. The CDR3 spans 14 residues. The V end lost 1 base, the J end lost 3 bases, and 9 bases lay between the germline ends. CDR3 region: CASSLGAGHYGYTF. The CDR3 DNA sequence: TGTGCCAGCAGCTTAGGTGCGGGACACTATGGCTACACCTTC.

The rearrangement links TRBV6-5 to TRBJ2-5; D is ambiguous. Germline lookup yields CDR1 MNHEY and CDR2 SVGAGI. This CDR3 has 11 amino acids. Trimming cost V 8 bases and J 7 bases, with 11 bases left between them. The CDR3 here is CASEAVGTQYF. CDR3 sequence (DNA): TGTGCCAGCGAAGCCGTTGGGACCCAGTACTTC.

This chain links TRBV4-1 with TRBJ2-1; 11 positions match TRBD2. This CDR3 has 16 amino acids. Germline lookup yields CDR1 MGHRA and CDR2 YSYEKL. V was clipped by 2 bases and J by 5 bases; unmatched bases: 5. The CDR3 region has the DNA TGCGCCAGCAGCCAATATGGACTAGCGGGCCACAATGAGCAGTTCTTC. Encoded protein: CASSQYGLAGHNEQFF.

The rearrangement links TRBV9 to TRBJ1-1, with D possibly matching TRBD1 (5 bases). Between the trimmed V and J ends, which lost 0 bases and 4 bases, there was a span of 13 bases. The CDR3 covers 15 residues. Germline CDR1 SGDLS, CDR2 YYNGEE. CDR3 DNA: TGTGCCAGCAGCGTAGGTTGGCAGGGCCCCACTGAAGCTTTCTTT. Residues: CASSVGWQGPTEAFF.

The chain carries TRBV5-1 and TRBJ2-1; 8 nucleotides match TRBD1. The germline CDR1 and CDR2 sequences are SGHRS and YFSETQ. The V and J ends lost 0 bases and 8 bases, in that order; junction bases with no gene match: 7. The CDR3 is 15 residues long. CDR3 region: CASSLGTGSSYEQFF. The CDR3 nucleotides are TGCGCCAGCAGCTTGGGGACAGGGTCCTCCTATGAGCAGTTCTTC.

The chain employs TRBV7-2 and TRBJ2-3; 11 bases fit TRBD2. CDR1 is SGHTA and CDR2 is FQGNSA in the germline V gene. The CDR3 has 17 residues. Trimming removed 5 bases from V and 2 bases from J; junction bases left unmatched: 9. The CDR3 here is CASSRRATSGNTDTQYF. In nucleotides, the CDR3 is TGTGCCAGCAGCCGGCGGGCGACTAGCGGGAACACAGATACGCAGTATTTT.

The chain is built from TRBV30 and TRBJ2-2; 8 nucleotides line up with TRBD1. CDR3 length: 14 residues. Germline CDR1 reads GTSNPN; CDR2 reads SVGIG (reference sequence). After removal of 4 bases from V and 3 bases from J, the junction contained 4 bases not matched to a gene. CDR3 in DNA: TGTGCCTGGAAGGGGGACAGGTACACCGGGGAGCTGTTTTTT. It specifies CAWKGDRYTGELFF.

The rearrangement links TRBV6-2 or TRBV6-3 to TRBJ2-4; TRBD2 might be the D (6 bases). Deletions cut 4 bases from V and 1 base from J, with 11 bases between. This CDR3 is built from 15 residues. Per the germline V gene, CDR1 is MNHEY and CDR2 is SVGEGT. CDR3 DNA sequence: TGTGCCAGCAGTTCAACTAGCAAGGCCAAAAACATTCAGTACTTC. Its translation: CASSSTSKAKNIQYF.

The chain uses TRBV30 and TRBJ1-6, with D unresolved. From germline, CDR1 is GTSNPN and CDR2 SVGIG (reference sequence). The CDR3 has 13 amino acids. V gave up 3 bases and J gave up 10 bases, with 13 bases separating them. This CDR3 reads CAWRIGRASPLHF. DNA of the CDR3: TGTGCCTGGAGGATTGGGAGAGCCTCACCCCTCCACTTT.

This clone was picked up one time. The chain combines TRBV7-6 with TRBJ2-7; TRBD1 agrees at 7 bases. The junction had 12 bases not matched to a gene; V was cut back by 1 base and J by 3 bases. Germline V gene data show CDR1 as SGHVS and CDR2 as FNYEAQ. The CDR3 totals 17 residues. In DNA, the CDR3 is TGTGCCAGCAGCTTAGACAGGGGCTCCGTTTCCCTCTACGAGCAGTACTTC. Protein: CASSLDRGSVSLYEQYF. Together with reference TRBV7-6 and TRBJ2-7, the CDR3 gives the full variable domain: GAGVSQSPRYKVTKRGQDVALRCDPISGHVSLYWYRQALGQGPEFLTYFNYEAQQDKSGLPNDRFSAERPEGSISTLTIQRTEQRDSAMYRCASSLDRGSVSLYEQYFGPGTRLTVT.

This clone was seen a handful of times. The V gene is TRBV9, the J gene TRBJ1-3; D gene uncertain. This CDR3 has 16 amino acids. Per germline, CDR1 SGDLS and CDR2 YYNGEE. The ends were cut back, 3 bases at V and 0 bases at J, with 13 bases in the middle. The CDR3 region has the DNA TGTGCCAGCAGCGCAGAGTTTACTAGCTCTGGAAACACCATATATTTT. Translated, it gives CASSAEFTSSGNTIYF.

The V call is TRBV19, the J call TRBJ1-5; 7 bases map to TRBD1. The CDR3 consists of 17 residues. Germline lookup yields CDR1 LNHDA and CDR2 SQIVND (reference sequence). With V trimmed by 3 bases and J by 0 bases, 8 bases remained unmatched. CDR3 DNA sequence: TGTGCCAGTAGTATTTCGTCGGGGACAGATAGCAATCAGCCCCAGCATTTT. It is translated as CASSISSGTDSNQPQHF.

V is TRBV4-1 and J is TRBJ1-5, with a weak D call TRBD1 (6 bases). The CDR3 contains 16 residues. The germline V gene encodes CDR1 MGHRA and CDR2 YSYEKL. V dropped 0 bases and J dropped 0 bases, with 9 bases sitting between them. CDR3 amino acids: CASSQEDSNSNQPQHF. CDR3 DNA sequence: TGCGCCAGCAGCCAAGAGGACAGTAATAGCAATCAGCCCCAGCATTTT.

The chain combines TRBV7-2 with TRBJ2-7, with 8 nucleotides matching TRBD2. The junction had 7 bases not matched to a gene; V was cut back by 3 bases and J by 0 bases. This CDR3 is built from 16 residues. Germline V lookup: CDR1 SGHTA, CDR2 FQGNSA. CDR3: CASSFRALAVSYEQYF. The CDR3 DNA sequence: TGTGCCAGCAGCTTTCGGGCACTAGCGGTCTCCTACGAGCAGTACTTC.

The chain recombines TRBV7-2 with TRBJ2-5; 7 nucleotides agree with TRBD1. V lost 5 bases, J lost 5 bases, and 14 bases stayed unmatched. Germline CDR1 and CDR2: SGHTA and FQGNSA. This CDR3 has 16 residues. The CDR3 bases are TGTGCCAGCAGCCCGCGACAGGGATTTGTTGTTGAGACCCAGTACTTC. This encodes CASSPRQGFVVETQYF.

CDR3 amino acids: CASRKGSGQQETQYF. The CDR3, as DNA: TGTGCCAGCCGAAAAGGTTCGGGACAACAAGAGACCCAGTACTTC. The chain couples TRBV2 to TRBJ2-5; D might be TRBD1 (6 bases). CDR1 is SNHLY, CDR2 FYNNEI, per germline. The CDR3 contains 15 residues. The V end lost 8 bases, the J end lost 2 bases, and 18 bases lay between the germline ends.

V usage is TRBV6-5 and J usage is TRBJ2-7, with TRBD1 matching over 7 bases. The CDR3 is 15 amino acids. After removal of 6 bases from V and 2 bases from J, the junction contained 10 bases not matched to a gene. CDR1 is MNHEY and CDR2 is SVGAGI in the germline V gene. The CDR3 loop reads CASSVGGAFTYEQYF. CDR3 coding DNA: TGTGCCAGCAGCGTAGGGGGCGCGTTCACCTACGAGCAGTACTTC.

V gene TRBV5-1 combines with J gene TRBJ2-5; TRBD1 aligns across 7 bases. Germline V gene lookup returns CDR1 SGHRS and CDR2 YFSETQ. This CDR3 is 14 amino acids long. V dropped 3 bases and J dropped 2; count of bases not matched to a gene: 4. CDR3 DNA: TGCGCCAGCAGCTCGTCAGGGGGACAAGAGACCCAGTACTTC. It codes for CASSSSGGQETQYF. The full variable domain, completed using reference TRBV5-1 and TRBJ2-5, is KAGVTQTPRYLIKTRGQQVTLSCSPISGHRSVSWYQQTPGQGLQFLFEYFSETQRNKGNFPGRFSGRQFSNSRSEMNVSTLELGDSALYLCASSSSGGQETQYFGPGTRLLVL.

A single count supports this clone. The V call is TRBV5-6, the J call TRBJ2-1; possibly TRBD1 for D (5 bases). The CDR3 sequence is 16 residues long. The germline V gene encodes CDR1 SGHDT and CDR2 YYEEEE. Between the trimmed V and J ends, which lost 5 bases and 6 bases, there was a span of 21 bases. The CDR3 bases are TGTGCCAGCAGGGGGCTAGGAAAGCCCGATAGCAATGAGCAGTTCTTC. This sequence encodes CASRGLGKPDSNEQFF.